A selection of T cell receptor beta chains follows, all from one sample in a study of Ad26.COV2.S vaccination and SARS-CoV-2 variants. Clones were read by immunoSEQ multiplex PCR, and TCRdb kept only the in-frame ones, dropping some. The data show 300,000 to 400,000 clones, 75% to 90% seen once. Sequences were derived from peripheral blood, sampled in a trial of Ad26.COV2.S vaccine versus placebo. These receptors originate from a person between 18 and 59 years old who received the Ad26.COV2.S COVID-19 vaccine or a placebo. Each CDR3 is given with its conserved first and last residue. A D gene is named only where the DNA matches it firmly. Clone size is given for some rows only: seen once, a few or many times, or a class if the clone is expanded.

v_call,clone_size,j_call,d_call,cdr3_aa,cdr3_nt
TRBV20-1,.,TRBJ2-3,TRBD2,CSASPSERGRTDTQYF,TGCAGTGCTAGTCCCTCGGAGCGGGGGCGGACAGATACGCAGTATTTT
TRBV27,.,TRBJ2-3,.,CASSLSFNNADTQYF,TGTGCCAGCAGTTTATCGTTTAATAATGCAGATACGCAGTATTTT
TRBV19,.,TRBJ2-1,.,CASSISVYNEQFF,TGTGCCAGTAGTATAAGCGTGTACAATGAGCAGTTCTTC
TRBV19,.,TRBJ2-1,TRBD2,CASSAAGLASNEQFF,TGTGCCAGTAGTGCCGCGGGACTAGCGAGCAATGAGCAGTTCTTC
TRBV19,.,TRBJ1-4,.,CASSIYHRNEKLFF,TGTGCCAGTAGTATTTATCATCGGAATGAAAAACTGTTTTTT
TRBV19,.,TRBJ2-7,TRBD1,CASSIGTGSYEQYF,TGTGCCAGTAGTATCGGGACAGGGTCCTACGAGCAGTACTTC
TRBV7-8,.,TRBJ1-1,.,CASSPIRQANTEAFF,TGTGCCAGCAGCCCGATCCGACAGGCGAACACTGAAGCTTTCTTT
TRBV9,.,TRBJ1-6,.,CASSVDPRSPLHF,TGTGCCAGCAGCGTAGACCCCCGTTCACCCCTCCACTTT
TRBV15,.,TRBJ1-2,.,CATSSSDKRNYGYTF,TGTGCCACCAGCAGTTCCGACAAAAGAAACTATGGCTACACCTTC
TRBV10-3,few,TRBJ1-5,.,CAISDEGQPQHF,TGTGCCATCAGTGATGAAGGTCAGCCCCAGCATTTT
TRBV5-1,.,TRBJ2-1,.,CASSLSPTNNEQFF,TGCGCCAGCAGCCTTAGTCCGACTAACAATGAGCAGTTCTTC
TRBV7-9,.,TRBJ1-2,TRBD1,CASSLARTGRGYGYTF,TGTGCCAGCAGCTTAGCCCGGACAGGGAGGGGCTATGGCTACACCTTC
TRBV7-9,.,TRBJ2-1,TRBD2,CASSAIGLALDEQFF,TGTGCCAGCAGCGCGATAGGACTAGCTCTCGATGAGCAGTTCTTC
TRBV9,.,TRBJ2-1,.,CASSDTGSSYNEQFF,TGTGCCAGCAGCGACACAGGGAGCTCCTACAATGAGCAGTTCTTC
TRBV2,few,TRBJ2-7,.,CASSEEGTGYEQYF,TGTGCCAGCAGTGAAGAGGGTACGGGCTACGAGCAGTACTTC
TRBV7-2,.,TRBJ1-2,.,CASSLGGRVYGYTF,TGTGCCAGCAGCTTAGGCGGACGGGTCTATGGCTACACCTTC
TRBV28,.,TRBJ2-6,.,CASSLSRQSSSGANVLTF,TGTGCCAGCAGTTTATCGAGACAGTCGAGCTCTGGGGCCAACGTCCTGACTTTC
TRBV19,.,TRBJ1-5,.,CASSIILLVGQTSNQPQHF,TGTGCCAGTAGTATAATTCTATTGGTAGGCCAGACTAGCAATCAGCCCCAGCATTTT
TRBV2,.,TRBJ1-2,TRBD1,CASSDLVPRGRDYGYTF,TGTGCCAGCAGTGACCTAGTCCCCAGGGGGCGCGACTATGGCTACACCTTC
TRBV5-6,.,TRBJ2-1,.,CASSLGERSYNEQFF,TGTGCCAGCAGCCTCGGGGAGAGGTCCTACAATGAGCAGTTCTTC